These 22 T cell receptor beta chains were sequenced from one sample in a study of cytomegalovirus exposure and HLA in healthy donors. PCR primers comprised 60 Vbeta and 13 Jbeta primers. Assay: immunoSEQ multiplex PCR; the TCRdb copy retains only in-frame clones and omits some. The profile shows some 150,000 clones, approximately 80% of them singletons. Specimen: PBMCs. The receptors were sampled from a male donor in good health and CMV-seronegative.

The rearrangement uses TRBV11-3 and TRBJ2-1; TRBD2 agrees at 9 bases. The junction had 14 bases not matched to a gene; V was cut back by 6 bases and J by 8 bases. CDR1 is SGHNT and CDR2 is YENEEA in the germline V gene. The CDR3 is made up of 16 amino acids. The CDR3 spells CASSSGGSGAADEQFF. CDR3 nucleotide sequence: TGTGCCAGCAGTAGCGGGGGTTCGGGGGCAGCTGATGAGCAGTTCTTC.

The chain is built from TRBV6-5 and TRBJ1-5; D is unclear. Germline loops: CDR1 MNHEY, CDR2 SVGAGI. V was clipped by 3 bases and J by 5 bases, with 8 bases between them. The CDR3 sequence is 13 residues long. The CDR3, as DNA: TGTGCCAGCAGTTATGGCACATATCAGCCCCAGCATTTT. It codes for CASSYGTYQPQHF.

The chain combines TRBV4-3 with TRBJ1-3; D is unclear. The V end was cut by 1 base, the J end by 8 bases, with 9 bases between. The CDR3 extends over 13 amino acids. From germline, CDR1 is LGHNA and CDR2 YSLEER. This chain's CDR3 is CASSQASRDTIYF. CDR3 nucleotide sequence: TGCGCCAGCAGCCAAGCATCGAGGGACACCATATATTTT.

This clone was picked up one time. This sequence joins TRBV5-4 and TRBJ2-1; D is perhaps TRBD2 (7 bases). Germline V gene sequence: CDR1 SGHNT, CDR2 YYREEE (reference sequence). V gave up 4 bases and J gave up 4 bases, with 18 bases separating them. This CDR3 region has 16 residues. CDR3 DNA: TGTGCCAGCAGCCGGGGAGGGGGGGATTCGTACAATGAGCAGTTCTTC. Its translation: CASSRGGGDSYNEQFF.

This clone appeared a few times. V usage is TRBV4-1 and J usage is TRBJ2-3, with D tentatively TRBD2 (5 bases). This CDR3 spans 16 amino acids. CDR1 is MGHRA and CDR2 is YSYEKL in the germline V gene. The germline V and J ends were trimmed by 4 bases and 5 bases, with 19 bases remaining between them. The chain's CDR3 is CASSPAGQPAGDTQYF. The CDR3 nucleotides read TGCGCCAGCAGCCCGGCGGGCCAACCGGCGGGAGATACGCAGTATTTT.

This clone was detected only a few times. This chain connects TRBV6-5 to TRBJ2-7; 8 bases are shared with TRBD2. V shed 6 bases, J shed 2 bases, and the junction held 6 bases outside the gene matches. This CDR3 spans 14 amino acids. Germline CDR1 and CDR2: MNHEY and SVGAGI. This CDR3 reads CASSRFSGTYEQYF. CDR3 sequence (DNA): TGTGCCAGCAGCCGCTTTAGCGGGACCTACGAGCAGTACTTC.

A word on this clone: One end of the junction fails to match germline, which may point to a read error. The chain is built from TRBV5-1 and TRBJ1-1; 7 nucleotides align to TRBD1. Germline V gives CDR1 SGHRS, CDR2 YFSETQ. The CDR3 runs 14 residues. Here the CDR3 reads CASSPGQRNAEAFF. CDR3 nucleotides: TGCGCCAGCAGCCCGGGACAGAGGAACGCTGAAGCTTTCTTT.

The chain is built from TRBV4-2 and TRBJ2-5, with 15 nucleotides matching TRBD2. CDR3 length equals 17 residues. Looked up from germline, CDR1 is LGHNA and CDR2 is YNFKEQ. With V trimmed by 5 bases and J by 4 bases, 8 bases remained unmatched. CDR3 protein: CASSSRTSGGEGETQYF. The CDR3, as DNA: TGTGCCAGCAGCTCACGGACTAGCGGGGGGGAAGGAGAGACCCAGTACTTC.

This clone was counted between two and nine times. The chain joins TRBV5-1 to TRBJ2-7; 7 bases are shared with TRBD1. Germline-derived CDR1 and CDR2 are SGHRS and YFSETQ. CDR3 size: 14 residues. Trimming cost V 0 bases and J 4 bases; bases outside gene matches: 4. This CDR3 reads CASSLDRGWYEQYF. The CDR3 DNA is TGCGCCAGCAGCTTGGACAGGGGTTGGTACGAGCAGTACTTC.

This sequence joins TRBV27 and TRBJ1-2, with D possibly matching TRBD1 (6 bases). Germline V gene sequence: CDR1 MNHEY, CDR2 SMNVEV (reference sequence). The CDR3 loop spans 12 amino acids. V lost 4 bases to trimming and J lost 4 bases, with 7 bases between them. The CDR3 DNA follows: TGTGCCAGCAGTTCAGGGGCCTATGGCTACACCTTC. It is translated as CASSSGAYGYTF.

This clone was counted a few times. The chain recombines TRBV4-2 with TRBJ1-1, with D perhaps matching TRBD1 (5 bases). The germline V gene has CDR1 LGHNA and CDR2 YNFKEQ. This CDR3 contains 15 residues. Trimming took 1 base from V and 0 from J, leaving 9 bases between them. CDR3 DNA sequence: TGTGCCAGCAGCCAAGGGGGGGGTTTGAACACTGAAGCTTTCTTT. Its protein is CASSQGGGLNTEAFF.

This chain uses TRBV7-2 with TRBJ2-1; TRBD1 agrees at 8 bases. Germline-derived CDR1 and CDR2 are SGHTA and FQGNSA. This CDR3 is built from 15 residues. Germline trimming cut 2 bases from V and 6 bases from J; bases unmatched to any gene: 6. The CDR3 DNA follows: TGTGCCAGCAGCTTATCCGAGACAGGGGCCAATGAGCAGTTCTTC. Protein sequence: CASSLSETGANEQFF.

The CDR3 DNA reads as TGTGCCAGCTCACCACCCCGAGTGAGCACTGAAGCTTTCTTT. Its translation is CASSPPRVSTEAFF. The rearrangement joins TRBV18 to TRBJ1-1, with unresolved D. There are 14 residues in the CDR3. V gave up 0 bases and J gave up 4 bases, with 9 bases separating them. CDR1 is KGHSH and CDR2 is LQKENI in the germline V gene.

The rearrangement joins TRBV7-9 to TRBJ1-2; TRBD1 aligns across 9 bases. The CDR3 is 16 residues long. Trimming cost V 1 base and J 6 bases; bases outside gene matches: 9. Germline V gives CDR1 SEHNR, CDR2 FQNEAQ (reference sequence). DNA of the CDR3: TGTGCCAGCAGCTTAGAGTCTCTCGGGACAGGGAATGGCTACACCTTC. Translated: CASSLESLGTGNGYTF.

In this sample, this clone turned up a few times. The chain has TRBV7-2 and TRBJ1-5; D call uncertain. Germline values: CDR1 SGHTA, CDR2 FQGNSA. V lost 3 bases to trimming and J lost 0 bases, with 6 bases between them. There are 14 residues in the CDR3. CDR3 sequence: CASSFKHSNQPQHF. The CDR3 DNA reads TGTGCCAGCAGCTTCAAGCATAGCAATCAGCCCCAGCATTTT.

The genes are TRBV5-4 and TRBJ2-2; 7 bases align to TRBD1. CDR1 SGHNT and CDR2 YYREEE come from the germline V gene (reference sequence). The CDR3 has 15 amino acids. Trimming took 0 bases from V and 3 from J; bases not matched to a gene: 2. The CDR3 bases are TGTGCCAGCAGCTTGGGACAGGGATACACCGGGGAGCTGTTTTTT. This gives the protein CASSLGQGYTGELFF.

The rearrangement joins TRBV2 to TRBJ1-2, with 10 nucleotides matching TRBD1. Germline loops: CDR1 SNHLY, CDR2 FYNNEI. The length of the CDR3 is 15 residues. V was clipped by 5 bases and J by 4 bases; unmatched bases: 7. The CDR3 protein is CASSPRDRGVYGYTF. The CDR3, as DNA: TGTGCCAGCAGTCCTCGGGACAGGGGAGTCTATGGCTACACCTTC.

The sample holds a few counts of this clone. This sequence joins TRBV21-1 and TRBJ1-2. TRBV21-1 is given as a pseudogene. The length of the CDR3 is 16 residues. The CDR3 DNA is TGTGCCAGCAGCAAAGGGACGTCCGGCGGGGGCTATGGCTACACCTTC. Protein: CASSKGTSGGGYGYTF.

This clone has only one observation. The rearrangement uses TRBV4-1 and TRBJ1-3; weak D call: TRBD1 (6 bases). The CDR3 loop spans 16 amino acids. Trimming cost V 4 bases and J 4 bases, with 17 bases left between them. Germline V lookup: CDR1 MGHRA, CDR2 YSYEKL. Here the CDR3 reads CASSPRGTTAGNTIYF. The CDR3 DNA reads TGCGCCAGCAGCCCGAGGGGGACTACTGCCGGAAACACCATATATTTT.

This clone was observed a single time. The V and J genes are TRBV2 and TRBJ2-1, with TRBD2 matching 8 bases. V lost 6 bases and J lost 6; bases outside the gene matches: 7. Looked up from germline, CDR1 is SNHLY and CDR2 is FYNNEI. The CDR3 has 14 residues. The chain's CDR3 is CASSGSGGGNEQFF. The CDR3 nucleotides read TGTGCCAGCAGCGGATCCGGGGGGGGCAATGAGCAGTTCTTC.

The chain joins TRBV28 to TRBJ2-5; possible D gene TRBD2, 5 bases. The J call may be incorrect, as the DNA end agrees better with TRBJ2-7. The CDR3 covers 12 residues. CDR1 is MDHEN, CDR2 SYDVKM, per germline. Here the CDR3 DNA reads TGTGCCAGTAACGGACTTACCTACGAGCAGTACTTC. Its translation: CASNGLTYEQYF.

V is TRBV11-2 and J is TRBJ2-1, with D perhaps matching TRBD1 (5 bases). This CDR3 has 15 residues. Germline-derived CDR1 and CDR2 are SGHAT and FQNNGV. V lost 5 bases and J 3 bases, leaving 14 bases between the germline ends. CDR3: CASSPPGQLYNEQFF. For the CDR3, the DNA is TGTGCCAGCAGCCCGCCAGGGCAGCTCTACAATGAGCAGTTCTTC.